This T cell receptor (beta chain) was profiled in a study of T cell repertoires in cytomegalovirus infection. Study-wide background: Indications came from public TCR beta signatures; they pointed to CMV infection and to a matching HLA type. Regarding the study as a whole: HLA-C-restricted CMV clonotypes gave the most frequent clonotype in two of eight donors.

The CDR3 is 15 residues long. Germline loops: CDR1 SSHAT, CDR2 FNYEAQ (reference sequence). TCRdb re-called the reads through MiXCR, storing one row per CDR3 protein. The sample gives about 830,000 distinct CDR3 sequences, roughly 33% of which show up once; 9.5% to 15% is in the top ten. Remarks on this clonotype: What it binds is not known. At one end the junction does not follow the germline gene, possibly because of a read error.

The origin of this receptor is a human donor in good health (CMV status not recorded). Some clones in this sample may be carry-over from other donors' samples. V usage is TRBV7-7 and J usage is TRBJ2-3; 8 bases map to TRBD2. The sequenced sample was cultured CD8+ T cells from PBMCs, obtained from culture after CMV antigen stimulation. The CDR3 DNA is TGTGCTAGCAGCCGCGGGGGGTCCAACACAGATACGCAGTATTTT. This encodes CASSRGGSNTDTQYF.